This T cell receptor (beta chain) appears in the sequencing data of a study of T-cell memory formation after mild COVID-19. Study details: The TCR clusters were mostly specific to one donor.

cDNA libraries for TCR alpha and TCR beta, carrying sample barcodes and UMIs, came from 5'RACE with constant-segment primers. TCRdb itself ran the 5' RACE reads through MiXCR, one entry per CDR3 protein. The sample lists around 180,000 distinct CDR3 sequences, about a fifth seen once, with 3% to 4.5% in the top ten. Germline V gene data show CDR1 as SGHTA and CDR2 as FQGNSA. V lost 1 base and J 8 bases, leaving 11 bases between the germline ends. This CDR3 is built from 13 residues. Regarding this clonotype: Antigen specificity is unknown.

General study findings and limits: CD4+ contracting clones were found mainly in CM and EM, and CD8+ ones in EMRA.

The clonotype comes from a man between 18 and 29 years old who had mild COVID-19 (a few samples of this study predate the infection). Cell type and time point are not known. The chain combines TRBV7-2 with TRBJ1-1, with D tentatively TRBD1 (5 bases). The specimen was PBMCs or a T cell subset sorted from them (not recorded which). The CDR3: CASSLVGGAEAFF. Written as DNA, the CDR3 is TGTGCCAGCAGCTTAGTCGGGGGAGCGGAAGCTTTCTTT.